These 5 T cell receptor beta chains originate from one sample sequenced in a study of blood T cell repertoires in COVID-19. Produced via immunoSEQ multiplex PCR; TCRdb's table is partial and in-frame only. Altogether some 390,000 clones are present, 85% to 90% being singletons, with the ten largest covering roughly 1.1%. The sequenced material came from PBMCs or T cells enriched from blood (not recorded which). The receptors originated from a man younger than 45 who had recovered from COVID-19.

This sequence joins TRBV9 and TRBJ1-4; 11 bases map to TRBD1. Trimming at V came to 4 bases and at J to 0 bases, leaving 8 bases not matched to a gene. CDR3 length equals 18 residues. CDR1 is SGDLS and CDR2 is YYNGEE in the germline V gene. CDR3 DNA sequence: TGTGCCAGCAGCCCCCAGGGGGACAGGGGGACAACTAATGAAAAACTGTTTTTT. This codes for CASSPQGDRGTTNEKLFF.

The chain joins TRBV11-3 to TRBJ1-1; a possible D gene is TRBD1 (5 bases). Per the germline V gene, CDR1 is SGHNT and CDR2 is YENEEA. CDR3 length equals 15 residues. The V end lost 5 bases, the J end lost 1 base, and 14 bases lay between the germline ends. CDR3 nucleotide sequence: TGTGCCAGCAGCCCACCCCCCAGGGCGAACACTGAAGCTTTCTTT. It translates to CASSPPPRANTEAFF. The variable domain in full, completed from reference TRBV11-3 and TRBJ1-1, reads EAGVVQSPRYKIIEKKQPVAFWCNPISGHNTLYWYLQNLGQGPELLIRYENEEAVDDSQLPKDRFSAERLKGVDSTLKIQPAELGDSAVYLCASSPPPRANTEAFFGQGTRLTVV.

CDR3 sequence: CASSYSGSRETQYF. The CDR3, as DNA: TGTGCCAGCAGTTACAGCGGGAGTCGAGAGACCCAGTACTTC. The chain joins TRBV6-5 to TRBJ2-5; 8 bases match TRBD2. The CDR3 covers 14 residues. CDR1 MNHEY and CDR2 SVGAGI come from the germline V gene. Trimming removed 2 bases from V and 4 bases from J; junction bases left unmatched: 3.

The rearrangement joins TRBV7-9 to TRBJ2-3, with a weak D call TRBD2 (5 bases). Germline V gene data show CDR1 as SEHNR and CDR2 as FQNEAQ (reference sequence). The germline V and J ends were trimmed by 2 bases and 6 bases, with 15 bases remaining between them. The CDR3 is made up of 15 amino acids. The DNA of the CDR3 is TGTGCCAGCAGCTTAAGTGAGGTAGCGCAGGATACGCAGTATTTT. Translated: CASSLSEVAQDTQYF.

The chain links TRBV29-1 to TRBJ2-7; 10 nucleotides match TRBD2. Germline V lookup: CDR1 SQVTM, CDR2 ANQGSEA. This CDR3 comprises 16 residues. V gave up 0 bases and J gave up 6 bases; unmatched junction bases: 11. The CDR3 DNA reads TGCAGCGTTGAAGATCCCGTAACGAGCGGGAGGGGCGAGCAGTACTTC. Translating gives CSVEDPVTSGRGEQYF.